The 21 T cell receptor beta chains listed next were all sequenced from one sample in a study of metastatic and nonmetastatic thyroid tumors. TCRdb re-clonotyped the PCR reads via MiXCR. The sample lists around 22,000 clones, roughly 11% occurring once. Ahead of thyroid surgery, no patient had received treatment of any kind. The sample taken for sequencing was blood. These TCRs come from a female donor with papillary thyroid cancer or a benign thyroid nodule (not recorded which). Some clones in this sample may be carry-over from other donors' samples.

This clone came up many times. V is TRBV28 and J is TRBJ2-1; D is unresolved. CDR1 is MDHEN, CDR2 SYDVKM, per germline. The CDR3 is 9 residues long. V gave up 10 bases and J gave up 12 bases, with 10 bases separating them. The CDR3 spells CANEVGQFF. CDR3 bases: TGTGCCAACGAAGTAGGGCAGTTCTTC. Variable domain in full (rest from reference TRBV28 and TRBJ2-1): DVKVTQSSRYLVKRTGEKVFLECVQDMDHENMFWYRQDPGLGLRLIYFSYDVKMKEKGDIPEGYSVSREKKERFSLILESASTNQTSMYLCANEVGQFFGPGTRLTVL.

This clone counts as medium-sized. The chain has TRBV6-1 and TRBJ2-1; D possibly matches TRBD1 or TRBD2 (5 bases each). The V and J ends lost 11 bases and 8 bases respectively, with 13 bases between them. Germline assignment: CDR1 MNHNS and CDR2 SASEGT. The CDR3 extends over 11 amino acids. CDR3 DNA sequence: TGTGCCGGCACGAGGGGCGATGAGCAGTTCTTC. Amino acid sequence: CAGTRGDEQFF.

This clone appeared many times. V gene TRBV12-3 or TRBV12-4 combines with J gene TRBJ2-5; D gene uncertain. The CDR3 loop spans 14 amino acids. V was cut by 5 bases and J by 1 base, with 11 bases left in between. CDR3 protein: CASSPGQLQETQYF. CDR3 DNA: TGTGCCAGCAGTCCGGGCCAACTCCAAGAGACCCAGTACTTC.

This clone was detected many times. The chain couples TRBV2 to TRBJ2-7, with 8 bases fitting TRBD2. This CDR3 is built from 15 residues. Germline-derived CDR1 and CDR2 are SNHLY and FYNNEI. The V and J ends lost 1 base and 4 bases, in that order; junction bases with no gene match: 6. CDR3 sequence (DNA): TGTGCCAGCAGTGAAGAAGGGACTAGTGGTTACGAGCAGTACTTC. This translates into CASSEEGTSGYEQYF.

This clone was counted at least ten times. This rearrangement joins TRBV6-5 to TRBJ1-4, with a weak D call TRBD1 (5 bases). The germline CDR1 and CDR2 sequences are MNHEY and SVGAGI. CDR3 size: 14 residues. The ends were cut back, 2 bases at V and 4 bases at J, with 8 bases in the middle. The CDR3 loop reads CASSYRGINEKLFF. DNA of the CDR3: TGTGCCAGCAGTTACCGGGGCATTAATGAAAAACTGTTTTTT.

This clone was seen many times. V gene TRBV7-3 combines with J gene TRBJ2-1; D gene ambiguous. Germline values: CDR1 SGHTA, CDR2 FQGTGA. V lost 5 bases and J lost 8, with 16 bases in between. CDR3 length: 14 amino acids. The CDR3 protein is CASSPRPPVDEQFF. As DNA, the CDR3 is TGTGCCAGCAGCCCTCGCCCTCCCGTCGATGAGCAGTTCTTC.

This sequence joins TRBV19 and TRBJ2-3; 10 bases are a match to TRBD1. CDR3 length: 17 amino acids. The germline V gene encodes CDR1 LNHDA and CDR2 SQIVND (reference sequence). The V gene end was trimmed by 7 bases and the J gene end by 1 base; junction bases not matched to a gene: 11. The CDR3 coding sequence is TGTGCCAGTACTAAACTCCGGGACAGGGGAGGCACAGATACGCAGTATTTT. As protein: CASTKLRDRGGTDTQYF.

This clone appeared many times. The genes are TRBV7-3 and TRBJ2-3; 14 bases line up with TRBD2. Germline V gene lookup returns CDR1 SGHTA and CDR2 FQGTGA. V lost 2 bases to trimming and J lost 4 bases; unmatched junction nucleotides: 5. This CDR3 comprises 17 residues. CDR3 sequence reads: CASSLGLAGGWADTQYF. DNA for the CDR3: TGTGCCAGCAGCTTAGGACTAGCGGGAGGTTGGGCAGATACGCAGTATTTT.

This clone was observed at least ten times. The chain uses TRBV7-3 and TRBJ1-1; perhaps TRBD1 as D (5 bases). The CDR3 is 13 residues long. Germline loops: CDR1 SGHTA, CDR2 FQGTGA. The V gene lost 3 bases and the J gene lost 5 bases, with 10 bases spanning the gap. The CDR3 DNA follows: TGTGCCAGCAGCTTCACCCAGGGAACTGAAGCTTTCTTT. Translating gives CASSFTQGTEAFF.

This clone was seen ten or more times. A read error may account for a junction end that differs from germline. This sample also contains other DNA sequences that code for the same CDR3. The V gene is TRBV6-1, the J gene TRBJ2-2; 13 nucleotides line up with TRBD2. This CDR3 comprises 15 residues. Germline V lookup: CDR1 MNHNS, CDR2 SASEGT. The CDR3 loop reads CASSGGTSGNRELFF. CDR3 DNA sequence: TGTGCCAGCAGCGGGGGGACTAGCGGGAATCGTGAGCTGTTCTTT.

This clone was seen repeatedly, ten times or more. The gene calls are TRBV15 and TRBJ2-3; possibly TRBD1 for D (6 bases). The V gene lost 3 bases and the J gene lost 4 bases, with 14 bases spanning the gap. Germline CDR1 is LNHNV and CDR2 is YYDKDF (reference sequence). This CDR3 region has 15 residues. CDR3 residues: CATSSYSDRPDTQYF. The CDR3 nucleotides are TGTGCCACCAGCAGCTATAGCGACAGGCCAGATACGCAGTATTTT.

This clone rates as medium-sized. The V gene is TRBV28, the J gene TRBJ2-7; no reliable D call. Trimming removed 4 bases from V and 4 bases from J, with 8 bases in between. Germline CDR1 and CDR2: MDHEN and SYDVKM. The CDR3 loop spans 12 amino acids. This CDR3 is CASSSRRYEQYF. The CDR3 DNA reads TGTGCCAGCAGTTCACGAAGGTACGAGCAGTACTTC.

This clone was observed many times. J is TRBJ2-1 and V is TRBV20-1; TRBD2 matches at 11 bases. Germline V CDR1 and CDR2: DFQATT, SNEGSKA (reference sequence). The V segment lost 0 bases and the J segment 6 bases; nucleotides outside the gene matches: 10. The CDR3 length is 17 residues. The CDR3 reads CSARDRALAGAPNEQFF. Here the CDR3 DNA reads TGCAGTGCTAGAGATCGGGCACTAGCGGGAGCCCCCAATGAGCAGTTCTTC.

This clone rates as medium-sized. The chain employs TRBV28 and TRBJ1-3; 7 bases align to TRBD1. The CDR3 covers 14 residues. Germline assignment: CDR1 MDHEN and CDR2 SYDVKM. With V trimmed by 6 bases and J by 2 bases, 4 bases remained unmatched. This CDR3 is CASREGAAGNTIYF. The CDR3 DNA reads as TGTGCCAGCAGGGAGGGGGCAGCTGGAAACACCATATATTTT.

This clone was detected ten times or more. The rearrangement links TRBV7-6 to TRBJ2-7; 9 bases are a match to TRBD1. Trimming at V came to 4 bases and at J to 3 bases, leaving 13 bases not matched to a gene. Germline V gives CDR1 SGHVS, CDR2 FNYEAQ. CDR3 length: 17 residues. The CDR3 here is CASSSLWGGQGIYEQYF. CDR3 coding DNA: TGTGCCAGCAGCTCCCTCTGGGGGGGACAGGGAATCTACGAGCAGTACTTC.

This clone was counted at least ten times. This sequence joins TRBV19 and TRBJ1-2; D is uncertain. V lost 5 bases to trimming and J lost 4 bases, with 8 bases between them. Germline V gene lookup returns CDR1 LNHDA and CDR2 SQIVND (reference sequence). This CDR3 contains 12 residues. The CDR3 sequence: CASSPGAYGYTF. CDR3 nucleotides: TGTGCCAGTAGTCCGGGAGCCTATGGCTACACCTTC. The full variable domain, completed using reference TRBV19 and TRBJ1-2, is DGGITQSPKYLFRKEGQNVTLSCEQNLNHDAMYWYRQDPGQGLRLIYYSQIVNDFQKGDIAEGYSVSREKKESFPLTVTSAQKNPTAFYLCASSPGAYGYTFGSGTRLTVV.

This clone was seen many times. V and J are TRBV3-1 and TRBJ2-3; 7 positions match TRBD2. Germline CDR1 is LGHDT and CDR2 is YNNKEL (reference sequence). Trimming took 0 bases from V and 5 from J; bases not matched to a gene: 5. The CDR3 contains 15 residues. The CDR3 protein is CASSQESSGKDTQYF. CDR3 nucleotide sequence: TGTGCCAGCAGCCAAGAGTCTAGCGGAAAAGATACGCAGTATTTT.

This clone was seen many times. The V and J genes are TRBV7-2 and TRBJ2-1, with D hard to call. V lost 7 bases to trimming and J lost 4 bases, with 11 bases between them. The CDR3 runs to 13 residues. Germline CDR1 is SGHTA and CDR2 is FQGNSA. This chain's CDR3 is CASNRVQYNEQFF. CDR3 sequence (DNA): TGTGCCAGCAACCGGGTCCAATACAATGAGCAGTTCTTC.

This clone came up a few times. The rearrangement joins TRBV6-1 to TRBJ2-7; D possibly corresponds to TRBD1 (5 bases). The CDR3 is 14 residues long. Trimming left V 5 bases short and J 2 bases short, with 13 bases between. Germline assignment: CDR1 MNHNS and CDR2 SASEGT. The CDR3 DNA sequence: TGTGCCAGCAGTCTAGGGGCTAGGGCCTACGAGCAGTACTTC. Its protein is CASSLGARAYEQYF.

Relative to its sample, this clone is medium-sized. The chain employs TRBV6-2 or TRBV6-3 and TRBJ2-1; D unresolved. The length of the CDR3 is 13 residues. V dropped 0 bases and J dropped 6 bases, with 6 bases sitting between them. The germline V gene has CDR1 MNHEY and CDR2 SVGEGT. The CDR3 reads CASSYSSVNEQFF. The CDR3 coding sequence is TGTGCCAGCAGTTACTCCAGCGTCAATGAGCAGTTCTTC.

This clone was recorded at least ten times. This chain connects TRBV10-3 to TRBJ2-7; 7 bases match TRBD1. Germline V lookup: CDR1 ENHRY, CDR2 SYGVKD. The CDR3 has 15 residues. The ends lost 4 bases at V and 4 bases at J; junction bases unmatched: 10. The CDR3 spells CAISVDRDRVYEQYF. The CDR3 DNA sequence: TGTGCCATCAGTGTAGACCGGGACAGAGTATACGAGCAGTACTTC.